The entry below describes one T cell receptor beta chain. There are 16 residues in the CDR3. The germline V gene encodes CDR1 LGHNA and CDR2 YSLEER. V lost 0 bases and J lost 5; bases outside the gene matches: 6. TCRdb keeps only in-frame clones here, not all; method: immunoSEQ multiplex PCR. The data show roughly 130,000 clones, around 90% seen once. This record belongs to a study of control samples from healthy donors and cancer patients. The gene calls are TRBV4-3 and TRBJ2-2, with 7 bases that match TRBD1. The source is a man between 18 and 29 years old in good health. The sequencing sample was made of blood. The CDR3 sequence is CASSQDSTGNTGELFF. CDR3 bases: TGCGCCAGCAGCCAAGATTCGACAGGGAATACCGGGGAGCTGTTTTTT.